The 25 T cell receptor beta chains presented below share a single source sample, sequenced in a study of shared clonotypes between healthy human individuals. Generated by immunoSEQ multiplex PCR, the TCRdb table keeps only in-frame clones and is missing some. This table has about 2.4 million clones, around 94% appearing once. The sequencing sample was made of naive CD4+ T cells sorted from blood. The subset: CD45RA+ positively selected. Receptors were obtained from a young man in good health.

The chain links TRBV5-4 to TRBJ1-2; no clear D. Deletions cut 3 bases from V and 10 bases from J, with 22 bases between. Germline assignment: CDR1 SGHNT and CDR2 YYREEE (reference sequence). This CDR3 is built from 15 residues. CDR3 nucleotides: TGTGCCAGCAGCTCACCCACTCTCAGACACAACCTCTACACCTTC. It translates to CASSSPTLRHNLYTF.

The V and J genes are TRBV4-3 and TRBJ2-1; TRBD1 aligns across 10 bases. V lost 4 bases, J lost 4 bases, and 4 bases stayed unmatched. This CDR3 is 15 amino acids long. Germline CDR1 and CDR2: LGHNA and YSLEER. For the CDR3, the DNA is TGCGCCAGCAGCCGGACAGGGGGAAAATACAATGAGCAGTTCTTC. The encoded protein is CASSRTGGKYNEQFF.

V gene TRBV9 combines with J gene TRBJ1-4; a possible D gene is TRBD1 (5 bases). V dropped 3 bases and J dropped 0 bases, with 12 bases sitting between them. The CDR3 runs 16 residues. Germline-derived CDR1 and CDR2 are SGDLS and YYNGEE. Here the CDR3 DNA reads TGTGCCAGCAGCGCCGACAGTCTCGCAACTAATGAAAAACTGTTTTTT. Its protein is CASSADSLATNEKLFF.

The J gene is TRBJ2-1, the V gene TRBV5-4; 7 nucleotides align to TRBD2. V was pared by 3 bases and J by 2 bases, with 5 bases of the junction left unmatched. Germline V gives CDR1 SGHNT, CDR2 YYREEE (reference sequence). CDR3 length: 15 amino acids. The CDR3 loop reads CASSSGLVTYNEQFF. CDR3 DNA: TGTGCCAGCAGCTCAGGACTAGTCACCTACAATGAGCAGTTCTTC.

Comments on this clone: This sample also contains other DNA sequences that code for the same CDR3. This chain links TRBV5-4 with TRBJ2-1; 9 nucleotides align to TRBD2. Germline V lookup: CDR1 SGHNT, CDR2 YYREEE (reference sequence). V trimming: 4 bases; J trimming: 3 bases; junction bases outside the gene matches: 5. The CDR3 covers 15 residues. The CDR3 region has the DNA TGTGCCAGCAGCCCCGGGACTAGCATCTACAATGAGCAGTTCTTC. Amino acids: CASSPGTSIYNEQFF.

The chain has TRBV11-2 and TRBJ2-1; D is undetermined. The germline gives CDR1 SGHAT, CDR2 FQNNGV. The V and J ends lost 1 base and 5 bases respectively, with 9 bases between them. This CDR3 spans 14 amino acids. The CDR3 DNA is TGTGCCAGCAGCTTAGTGAGCCAAAACAATGAGCAGTTCTTC. Translation gives CASSLVSQNNEQFF. Looking up the rest from reference TRBV11-2 and TRBJ2-1 gives the full variable domain: EAGVAQSPRYKIIEKRQSVAFWCNPISGHATLYWYQQILGQGPKLLIQFQNNGVVDDSQLPKDRFSAERLKGVDSTLKIQPAKLEDSAVYLCASSLVSQNNEQFFGPGTRLTVL.

This rearrangement joins TRBV11-2 to TRBJ1-1, with TRBD1 as a possible D gene (5 bases). V lost 4 bases to trimming and J lost 6 bases, with 15 bases between them. The length of the CDR3 is 14 residues. Per germline, CDR1 SGHAT and CDR2 FQNNGV. CDR3 nucleotides: TGTGCCAGCAGCTCCCAGGGTTCTCGGTCTGAAGCTTTCTTT. Encoded protein: CASSSQGSRSEAFF.

The gene calls are TRBV7-9 and TRBJ2-1, with 13 bases that match TRBD2. The trim removed 5 bases at V and 9 bases at J, leaving 16 bases unmatched. CDR1 and CDR2 (germline): SEHNR, FQNEAQ (reference sequence). CDR3 size: 18 residues. This CDR3 is CASSPTLTSGRAAGEQFF. The CDR3 DNA reads as TGTGCCAGCAGCCCAACCCTTACTAGCGGGAGGGCCGCGGGTGAGCAGTTCTTC.

The chain carries TRBV20-1 and TRBJ1-2; D unresolved. In germline, CDR1 is DFQATT, CDR2 SNEGSKA (reference sequence). The CDR3 consists of 11 residues. V gave up 3 bases and J gave up 6 bases, with 8 bases separating them. The CDR3 DNA is TGCAGTGCTAGTGCGGACCATGGCTACACCTTC. Translating it yields CSASADHGYTF.

As to this clone: At one boundary the junction diverges from the germline segment, which might be a read error. The rearrangement joins TRBV11-2 to TRBJ2-1, with 8 positions matching TRBD2. The CDR3 has 15 residues. Germline values: CDR1 SGHAT, CDR2 FQNNGV. CDR3 coding DNA: TGTGCCAGCAGCCTAGATTCAAGCGGGAGATATGAGCAGTTCTTC. The encoded protein is CASSLDSSGRYEQFF.

The V call is TRBV19, the J call TRBJ2-7; no clear D. Germline CDR1 reads LNHDA; CDR2 reads SQIVND (reference sequence). Trimming stripped 6 bases from V and 3 bases from J, with 9 bases between. The CDR3 runs to 12 residues. This CDR3 is CASSRGGYEQYF. CDR3 in DNA: TGTGCCAGTAGCCGAGGCGGCTACGAGCAGTACTTC.

V usage is TRBV9 and J usage is TRBJ2-6; 10 bases agree with TRBD1. Germline V gene data show CDR1 as SGDLS and CDR2 as YYNGEE. Trimming removed 4 bases from V and 0 bases from J; junction bases left unmatched: 13. There are 20 residues in the CDR3. Here the CDR3 reads CASSITDRGFMSSGANVLTF. DNA for the CDR3: TGTGCCAGCAGCATTACGGACAGGGGGTTTATGAGCTCTGGGGCCAACGTCCTGACTTTC.

The rearrangement uses TRBV20-1 and TRBJ2-7; D unresolved. The CDR3 sequence is 9 residues long. Germline CDR1 reads DFQATT; CDR2 reads SNEGSKA (reference sequence). Trimming removed 7 bases at V and 6 bases at J, with 7 bases between. CDR3 nucleotide sequence: TGCAGTGTAGGCCTCGAGCAGTACTTC. Protein: CSVGLEQYF.

The chain uses TRBV9 and TRBJ2-5; TRBD2 is a possible D gene (5 bases). This CDR3 spans 14 amino acids. Between the trimmed V and J ends, which lost 0 bases and 5 bases, there was a span of 11 bases. CDR1 is SGDLS and CDR2 is YYNGEE in the germline V gene. CDR3 sequence reads: CASSVGRERETQYF. The CDR3 DNA is TGTGCCAGCAGCGTAGGACGGGAACGGGAGACCCAGTACTTC.

This chain links TRBV4-3 with TRBJ1-6; 7 nucleotides match TRBD1. The CDR3 has 15 amino acids. Unmatched junction bases numbered 3, after V lost 0 bases and J lost 7 bases. Germline CDR1 reads LGHNA; CDR2 reads YSLEER. CDR3 amino acids: CASSQDWGQNSPLHF. The CDR3 bases are TGCGCCAGCAGCCAAGACTGGGGACAGAATTCACCCCTCCACTTT.

The chain employs TRBV7-9 and TRBJ2-1; D remains ambiguous. The CDR3 is 16 amino acids. The V end lost 3 bases, the J end lost 0 bases, and 12 bases lay between the germline ends. From germline, CDR1 is SEHNR and CDR2 FQNEAQ (reference sequence). The CDR3 is CASSFPDLGSYNEQFF. For the CDR3, the DNA is TGTGCCAGCAGCTTTCCCGACTTGGGCTCCTACAATGAGCAGTTCTTC.

This sequence joins TRBV7-2 and TRBJ2-5; 9 nucleotides match TRBD2. The germline gives CDR1 SGHTA, CDR2 FQGNSA. V dropped 5 bases and J dropped 5; count of bases not matched to a gene: 9. The CDR3 totals 15 residues. The CDR3 here is CASSALAGAWETQYF. The CDR3 nucleotides are TGTGCCAGCAGCGCCTTAGCGGGAGCGTGGGAGACCCAGTACTTC.

The V gene is TRBV7-2, the J gene TRBJ1-6; D uncertain. Trimming stripped 3 bases from V and 6 bases from J, with 0 bases between. From germline, CDR1 is SGHTA and CDR2 FQGNSA. The CDR3 contains 11 residues. CDR3 nucleotide sequence: TGTGCCAGCAGCTTTAATTCACCCCTCCACTTT. This sequence encodes CASSFNSPLHF.

This clone has a single count. The chain combines TRBV7-8 with TRBJ1-6; no clear D gene. The CDR3 consists of 12 residues. Trimming took off 2 bases at V and 9 bases at J, with 5 bases between the two ends. The germline gives CDR1 SGHVS, CDR2 FQNEAQ. The CDR3 sequence: CASSLSGSPLHF. CDR3 bases: TGTGCCAGCAGCTTATCCGGTTCACCCCTCCACTTT.

The V call is TRBV5-1, the J call TRBJ2-7, with a weak D call TRBD2 (6 bases). The CDR3 is made up of 18 amino acids. Between the trimmed V and J ends, which lost 4 bases and 2 bases, there was a span of 25 bases. Germline CDR1 SGHRS, CDR2 YFSETQ. CDR3 sequence (DNA): TGCGCCAGCAGCACCCTACCGTCGGAGGGGCAGCTAGCCTACGAGCAGTACTTC. It specifies CASSTLPSEGQLAYEQYF. The full variable domain, its missing parts supplied by reference TRBV5-1 and TRBJ2-7, is KAGVTQTPRYLIKTRGQQVTLSCSPISGHRSVSWYQQTPGQGLQFLFEYFSETQRNKGNFPGRFSGRQFSNSRSEMNVSTLELGDSALYLCASSTLPSEGQLAYEQYFGPGTRLTVT.

V is TRBV28 and J is TRBJ2-3, with TRBD1 identical over 7 bases. The CDR3 has 13 residues. V was clipped by 10 bases and J by 3 bases; unmatched bases: 7. Germline V gives CDR1 MDHEN, CDR2 SYDVKM. Here the CDR3 reads CATDRDRTDTQYF. The CDR3 bases are TGTGCCACAGACAGGGACCGAACAGATACGCAGTATTTT.

The CDR3, as DNA: TGTGCCAGCAGCTCCCTTAGGGGATACGAGCAGTACTTC. Translating gives CASSSLRGYEQYF. This chain connects TRBV7-2 to TRBJ2-7, with D maybe TRBD1 (5 bases). Trimming removed 4 bases from V and 4 bases from J, with 11 bases in between. This CDR3 contains 13 residues. Germline V lookup: CDR1 SGHTA, CDR2 FQGNSA.

The chain uses TRBV30 and TRBJ1-5, with 8 bases lining up with TRBD1. The V and J ends lost 3 bases and 7 bases, in that order; junction bases with no gene match: 8. CDR1 GTSNPN and CDR2 SVGIG come from the germline V gene (reference sequence). The CDR3 loop spans 14 amino acids. Written as DNA, the CDR3 is TGTGCCTGGAGAAAACAGGGGGGCAGGCAGCCCCAGCATTTT. Its translation: CAWRKQGGRQPQHF.

This chain connects TRBV2 to TRBJ2-4, with D possibly matching TRBD2 (6 bases). Trimming shortened V by 7 bases and J by 8 bases, and 15 bases separated the two germline ends. The length of the CDR3 is 13 residues. CDR1 is SNHLY and CDR2 is FYNNEI in the germline V gene. The CDR3 DNA reads TGTGCCAGCACCTCCTTAGGAGGGGACATTCAGTACTTC. Translation: CASTSLGGDIQYF.

This CDR3 reads CASSQDGQRTSFQETQYF. Written as DNA, the CDR3 is TGTGCCAGCAGCCAAGATGGTCAAAGGACTAGCTTTCAAGAGACCCAGTACTTC. The chain recombines TRBV4-2 with TRBJ2-5; 8 bases are shared with TRBD2. V lost 0 bases and J lost 2; bases outside the gene matches: 11. This CDR3 region has 18 residues. CDR1 and CDR2 from the germline V gene are LGHNA and YNFKEQ.